A single T cell receptor beta chain is shown here with its context. These data originate in a study of blood T cell repertoires in COVID-19. Overall study context: Material from acute and convalescent COVID-19 was sourced from the United States, Italy and Spain. PBMCs, B-cell-depleted T cells, or T cells provided the cDNA or gDNA that made up the material.

Original analysis: Nucleated cell number was recorded as an estimate derived from reference gene primer amplification. The data were produced by immunoSEQ multiplex PCR, yet TCRdb's version contains in-frame clones alone and is incomplete. Clonal size and the V and J genes are those of that table, whereas D and trimming came from the DNA. The table has almost 300,000 clones, 85% to 90% seen once; the top ten hold over 1%. The CDR3 loop spans 17 amino acids. Germline V gene sequence: CDR1 LNHDA, CDR2 SQIVND (reference sequence). J lost 1 base, V lost 6 bases, and 12 bases had no gene match. The source is a man in his 70s with acute or convalescent COVID-19. Source material: peripheral blood. The chain joins TRBV19 to TRBJ1-5; 7 positions agree with TRBD1. In DNA, the CDR3 is TGTGCCAGTAGACTGAAGACCGGGACAGCGAGCAATCAGCCCCAGCATTTT. Amino acids: CASRLKTGTASNQPQHF.